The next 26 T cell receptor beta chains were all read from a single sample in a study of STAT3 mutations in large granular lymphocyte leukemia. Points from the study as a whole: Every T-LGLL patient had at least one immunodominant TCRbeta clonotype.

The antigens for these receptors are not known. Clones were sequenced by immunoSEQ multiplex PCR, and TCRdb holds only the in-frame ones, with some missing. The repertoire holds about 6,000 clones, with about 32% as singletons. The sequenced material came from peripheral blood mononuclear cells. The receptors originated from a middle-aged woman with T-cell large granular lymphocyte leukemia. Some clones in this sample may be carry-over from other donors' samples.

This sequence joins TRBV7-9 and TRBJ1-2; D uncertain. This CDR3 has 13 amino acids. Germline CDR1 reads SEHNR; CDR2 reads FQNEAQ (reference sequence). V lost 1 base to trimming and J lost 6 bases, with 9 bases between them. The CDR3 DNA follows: TGTGCCAGCAGCTTAGATTCGGTCCATGGCTACACCTTC. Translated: CASSLDSVHGYTF.

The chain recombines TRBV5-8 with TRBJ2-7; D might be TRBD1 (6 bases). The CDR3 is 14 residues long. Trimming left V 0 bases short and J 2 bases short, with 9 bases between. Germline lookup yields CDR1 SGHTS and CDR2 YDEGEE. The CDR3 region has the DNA TGTGCCAGCAGCTTGGGGCAGGGGCCCTACGAGCAGTACTTC. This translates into CASSLGQGPYEQYF. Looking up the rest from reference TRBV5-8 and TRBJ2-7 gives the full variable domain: EAGVTQSPTHLIKTRGQQATLRCSPISGHTSVYWYQQALGLGLQFLLWYDEGEERNRGNFPPRFSGRQFPNYSSELNVNALELEDSALYLCASSLGQGPYEQYFGPGTRLTVT.

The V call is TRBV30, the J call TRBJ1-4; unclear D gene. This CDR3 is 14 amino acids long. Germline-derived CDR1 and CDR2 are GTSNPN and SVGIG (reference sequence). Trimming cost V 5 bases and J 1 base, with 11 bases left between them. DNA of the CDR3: TGTGCCTGGGGGGAGGGCAGAACTAATGAAAAACTGTTTTTT. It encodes CAWGEGRTNEKLFF.

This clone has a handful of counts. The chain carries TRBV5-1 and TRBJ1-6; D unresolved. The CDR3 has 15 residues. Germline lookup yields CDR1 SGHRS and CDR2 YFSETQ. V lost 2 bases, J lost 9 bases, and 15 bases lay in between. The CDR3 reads CASSFREAGISPLHF. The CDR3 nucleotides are TGCGCCAGCAGCTTTCGGGAGGCGGGGATTTCACCCCTCCACTTT. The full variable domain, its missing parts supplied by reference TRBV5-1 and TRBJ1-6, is KAGVTQTPRYLIKTRGQQVTLSCSPISGHRSVSWYQQTPGQGLQFLFEYFSETQRNKGNFPGRFSGRQFSNSRSEMNVSTLELGDSALYLCASSFREAGISPLHFGNGTRLTVT.

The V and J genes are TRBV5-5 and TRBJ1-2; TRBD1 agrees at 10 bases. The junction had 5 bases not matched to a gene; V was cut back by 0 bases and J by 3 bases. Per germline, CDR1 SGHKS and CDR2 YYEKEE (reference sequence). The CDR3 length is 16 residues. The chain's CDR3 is CASSLGTGQGYYGYTF. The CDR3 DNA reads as TGTGCCAGCAGCTTGGGTACGGGACAGGGGTACTATGGCTACACCTTC.

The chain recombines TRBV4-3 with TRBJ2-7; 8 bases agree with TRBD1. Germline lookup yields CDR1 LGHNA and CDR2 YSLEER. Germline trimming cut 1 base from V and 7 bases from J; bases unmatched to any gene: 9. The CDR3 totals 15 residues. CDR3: CASSQAQDRVREQYF. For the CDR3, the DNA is TGCGCCAGCAGCCAAGCTCAGGACAGGGTTCGGGAGCAGTACTTC.

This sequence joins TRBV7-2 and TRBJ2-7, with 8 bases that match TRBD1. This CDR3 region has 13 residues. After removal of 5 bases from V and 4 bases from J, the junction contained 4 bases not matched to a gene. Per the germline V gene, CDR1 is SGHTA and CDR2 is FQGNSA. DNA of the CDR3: TGTGCCAGCAGCGGACAGGGACCATACGAGCAGTACTTC. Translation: CASSGQGPYEQYF. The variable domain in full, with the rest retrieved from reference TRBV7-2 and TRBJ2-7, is GAGVSQSPSNKVTEKGKDVELRCDPISGHTALYWYRQSLGQGLEFLIYFQGNSAPDKSGLPSDRFSAERTGGSVSTLTIQRTQQEDSAVYLCASSGQGPYEQYFGPGTRLTVT.

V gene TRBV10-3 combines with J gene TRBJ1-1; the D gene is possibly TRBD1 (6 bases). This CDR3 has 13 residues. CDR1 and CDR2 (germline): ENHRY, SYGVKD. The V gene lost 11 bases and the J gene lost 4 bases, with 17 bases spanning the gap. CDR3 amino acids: CAVRDMRTTEAFF. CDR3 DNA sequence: TGTGCCGTAAGGGACATGAGAACCACTGAAGCTTTCTTT.

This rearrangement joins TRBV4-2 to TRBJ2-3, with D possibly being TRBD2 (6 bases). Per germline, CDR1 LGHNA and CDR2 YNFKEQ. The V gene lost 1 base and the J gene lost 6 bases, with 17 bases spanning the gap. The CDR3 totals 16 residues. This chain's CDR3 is CASSQGLRDGGDTQYF. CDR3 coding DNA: TGTGCCAGCAGCCAAGGACTCCGGGACGGGGGTGATACGCAGTATTTT.

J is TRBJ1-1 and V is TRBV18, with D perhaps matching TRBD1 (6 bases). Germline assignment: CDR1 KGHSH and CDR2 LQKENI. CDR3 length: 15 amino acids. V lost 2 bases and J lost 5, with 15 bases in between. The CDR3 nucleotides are TGTGCCAGCTCACCAACGGGGGGCAGGGAAACTGAAGCTTTCTTT. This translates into CASSPTGGRETEAFF.

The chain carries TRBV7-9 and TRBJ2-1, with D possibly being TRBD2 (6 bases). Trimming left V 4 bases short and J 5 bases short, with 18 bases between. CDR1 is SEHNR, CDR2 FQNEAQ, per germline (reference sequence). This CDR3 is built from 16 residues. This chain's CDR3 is CASSSGLGGINNEQFF. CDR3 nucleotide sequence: TGTGCCAGCAGCTCTGGACTGGGCGGGATAAACAATGAGCAGTTCTTC.

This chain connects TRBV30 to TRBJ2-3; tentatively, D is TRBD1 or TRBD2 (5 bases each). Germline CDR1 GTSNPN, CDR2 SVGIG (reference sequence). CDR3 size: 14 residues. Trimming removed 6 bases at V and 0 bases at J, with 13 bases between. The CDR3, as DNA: TGTGCCTGCGCCCCGGGGCCCAGCACAGATACGCAGTATTTT. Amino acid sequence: CACAPGPSTDTQYF.

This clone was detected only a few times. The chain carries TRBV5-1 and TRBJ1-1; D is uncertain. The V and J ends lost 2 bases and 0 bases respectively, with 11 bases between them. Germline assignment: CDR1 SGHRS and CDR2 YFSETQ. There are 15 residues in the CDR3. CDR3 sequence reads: CASSLNQRLNTEAFF. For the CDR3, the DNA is TGCGCCAGCAGCTTAAACCAGCGGCTGAACACTGAAGCTTTCTTT.

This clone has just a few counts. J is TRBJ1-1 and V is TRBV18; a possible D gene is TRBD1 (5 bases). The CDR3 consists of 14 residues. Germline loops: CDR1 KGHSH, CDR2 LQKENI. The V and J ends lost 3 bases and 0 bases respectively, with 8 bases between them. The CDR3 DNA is TGTGCCAGCTCACCGGAGACAGTGAACACTGAAGCTTTCTTT. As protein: CASSPETVNTEAFF.

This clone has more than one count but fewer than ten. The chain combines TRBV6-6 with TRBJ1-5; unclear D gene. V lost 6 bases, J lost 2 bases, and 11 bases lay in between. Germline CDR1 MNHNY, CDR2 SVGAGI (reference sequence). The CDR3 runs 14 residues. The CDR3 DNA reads TGTGCCAGCAGCTCTGACAATGGCAATCAGCCCCAGCATTTT. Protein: CASSSDNGNQPQHF.

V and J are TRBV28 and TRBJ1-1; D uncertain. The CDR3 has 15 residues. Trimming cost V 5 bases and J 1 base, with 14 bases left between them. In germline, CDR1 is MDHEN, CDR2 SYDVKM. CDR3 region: CASSPLGSTNTEAFF. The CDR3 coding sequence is TGTGCCAGCAGTCCCCTTGGGTCCACGAACACTGAAGCTTTCTTT.

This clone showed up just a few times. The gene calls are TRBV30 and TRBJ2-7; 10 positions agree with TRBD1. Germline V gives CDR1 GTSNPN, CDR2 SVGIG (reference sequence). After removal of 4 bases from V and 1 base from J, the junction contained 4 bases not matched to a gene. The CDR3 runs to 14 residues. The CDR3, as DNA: TGTGCCTGGAAAGCGGGACAGGGGTCCTACGAGCAGTACTTC. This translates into CAWKAGQGSYEQYF.

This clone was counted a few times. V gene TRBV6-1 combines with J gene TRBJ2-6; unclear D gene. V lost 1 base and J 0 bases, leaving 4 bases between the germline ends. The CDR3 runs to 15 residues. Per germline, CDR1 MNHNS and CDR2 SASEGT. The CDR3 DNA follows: TGTGCCAGCAGTGAAGGAGGCTCTGGGGCCAACGTCCTGACTTTC. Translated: CASSEGGSGANVLTF.

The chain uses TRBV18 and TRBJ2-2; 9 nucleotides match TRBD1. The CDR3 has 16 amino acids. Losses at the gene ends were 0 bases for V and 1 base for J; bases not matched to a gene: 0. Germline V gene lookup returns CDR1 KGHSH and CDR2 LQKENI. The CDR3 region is CASSPPTGGNTGELFF. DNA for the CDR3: TGTGCCAGCTCACCACCGACAGGGGGGAACACCGGGGAGCTGTTTTTT.

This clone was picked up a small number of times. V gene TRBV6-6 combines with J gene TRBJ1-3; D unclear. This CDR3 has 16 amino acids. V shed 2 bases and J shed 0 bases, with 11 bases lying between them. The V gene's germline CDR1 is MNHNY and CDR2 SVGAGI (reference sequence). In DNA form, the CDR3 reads TGTGCCAGCAGTTACGCAACAGCAAACTCTGGAAACACCATATATTTT. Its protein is CASSYATANSGNTIYF.

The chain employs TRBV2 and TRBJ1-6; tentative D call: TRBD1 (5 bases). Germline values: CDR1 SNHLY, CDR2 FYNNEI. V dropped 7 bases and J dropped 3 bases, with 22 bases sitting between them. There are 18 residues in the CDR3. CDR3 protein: CASTRTRQSNSYNSPLHF. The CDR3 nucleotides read TGTGCCAGCACCCGGACCCGACAGTCCAACAGCTATAATTCACCCCTCCACTTT.

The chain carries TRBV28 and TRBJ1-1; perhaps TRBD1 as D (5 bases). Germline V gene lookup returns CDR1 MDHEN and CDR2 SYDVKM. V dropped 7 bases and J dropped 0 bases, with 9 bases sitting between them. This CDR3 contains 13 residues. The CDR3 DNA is TGTGCCAGCATTCTACAGGTGAACACTGAAGCTTTCTTT. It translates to CASILQVNTEAFF.

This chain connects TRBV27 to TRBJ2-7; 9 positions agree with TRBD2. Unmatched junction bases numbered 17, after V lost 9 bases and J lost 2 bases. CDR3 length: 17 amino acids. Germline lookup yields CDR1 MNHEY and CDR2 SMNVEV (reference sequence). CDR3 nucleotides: TGTGCCAGTACGAAGATCCGGAGGACTAGCGAGCCCTACGAGCAGTACTTC. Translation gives CASTKIRRTSEPYEQYF.

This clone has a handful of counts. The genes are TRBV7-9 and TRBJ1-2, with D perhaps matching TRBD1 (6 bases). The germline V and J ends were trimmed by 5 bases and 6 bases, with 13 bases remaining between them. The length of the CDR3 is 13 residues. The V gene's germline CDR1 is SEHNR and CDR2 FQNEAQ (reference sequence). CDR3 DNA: TGTGCCAGCAGCCTAGGGACATCCGATGGCTACACCTTC. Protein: CASSLGTSDGYTF.

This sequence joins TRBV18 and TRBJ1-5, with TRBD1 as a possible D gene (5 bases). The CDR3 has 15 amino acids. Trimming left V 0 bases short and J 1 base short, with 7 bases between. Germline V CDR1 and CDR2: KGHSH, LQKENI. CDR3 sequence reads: CASSPPGGSNQPQHF. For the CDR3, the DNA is TGTGCCAGCTCACCACCGGGGGGGAGCAATCAGCCCCAGCATTTT.

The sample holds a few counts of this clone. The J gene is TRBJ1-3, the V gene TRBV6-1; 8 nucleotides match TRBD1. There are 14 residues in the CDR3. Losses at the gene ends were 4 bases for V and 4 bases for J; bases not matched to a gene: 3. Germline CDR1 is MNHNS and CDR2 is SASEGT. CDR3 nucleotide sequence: TGTGCCAGCAGTGGACAGGGGCAAGGAAACACCATATATTTT. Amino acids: CASSGQGQGNTIYF.